This T cell receptor (beta chain) appears in the sequencing data of a study of OX40 agonist ivuxolimab in advanced cancers. Study summary: The study gave patients intravenous ivuxolimab at 0.01 to 10 mg/kg every 2 weeks. Recorded diagnoses for dose-escalation patients were hepatocellular carcinoma, melanoma, renal cell or head and neck cancer.

V was pared by 0 bases and J by 6 bases, with 8 bases between. The CDR3 consists of 13 residues. The germline V gene encodes CDR1 SEHNR and CDR2 FQNEAQ (reference sequence). For this clone: What it recognizes is unknown. Other DNA sequences in the sample encode the same CDR3.

Repertoires were generated with immunoSEQ multiplex PCR, while TCRdb's copy carries only in-frame clones and drops some. This table has roughly 20,000 clones, more than 75% appearing once. Whole-study results and caveats: Expanded clones tended on average to be more numerous among CD8+ T cells than CD4+. Individuals who were partial responders at 0.1-3.0 mg/kg had clonal expansion that ranked among the lowest.

The sequence came from an adult with an advanced solid tumor such as melanoma, head and neck, liver or kidney cancer. The specimen comprised CD4+ or CD8+ T cells sorted from blood, sampled in a trial of the OX40 agonist ivuxolimab. V usage is TRBV7-9 and J usage is TRBJ1-2; D not resolved. This CDR3 reads CASSLANRDGYTF. CDR3 DNA sequence: TGTGCCAGCAGCTTAGCGAACCGGGATGGCTACACCTTC.